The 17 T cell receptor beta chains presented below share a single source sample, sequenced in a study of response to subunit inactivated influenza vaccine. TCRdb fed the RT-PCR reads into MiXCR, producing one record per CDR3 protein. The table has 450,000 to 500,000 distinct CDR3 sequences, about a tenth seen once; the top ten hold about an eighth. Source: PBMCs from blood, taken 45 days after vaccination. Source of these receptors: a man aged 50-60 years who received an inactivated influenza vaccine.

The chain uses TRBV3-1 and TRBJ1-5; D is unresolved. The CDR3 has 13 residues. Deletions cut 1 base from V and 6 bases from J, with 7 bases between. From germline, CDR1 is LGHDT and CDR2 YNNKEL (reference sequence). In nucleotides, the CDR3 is TGTGCCAGCAGCCAAGTCAGAGCTCAGCCCCAGCATTTT. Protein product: CASSQVRAQPQHF. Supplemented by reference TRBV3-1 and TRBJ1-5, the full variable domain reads DTAVSQTPKYLVTQMGNDKSIKCEQNLGHDTMYWYKQDSKKFLKIMFSYNNKELIINETVPNRFSPKSPDKAHLNLHINSLELGDSAVYFCASSQVRAQPQHFGDGTRLSIL.

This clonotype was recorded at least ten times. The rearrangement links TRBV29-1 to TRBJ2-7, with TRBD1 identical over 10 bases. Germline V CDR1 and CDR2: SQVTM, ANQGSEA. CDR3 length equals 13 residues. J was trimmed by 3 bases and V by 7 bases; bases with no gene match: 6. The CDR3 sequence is CSAWTGGSYEQYF. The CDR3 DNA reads TGCAGCGCTTGGACAGGGGGAAGCTACGAGCAGTACTTC.

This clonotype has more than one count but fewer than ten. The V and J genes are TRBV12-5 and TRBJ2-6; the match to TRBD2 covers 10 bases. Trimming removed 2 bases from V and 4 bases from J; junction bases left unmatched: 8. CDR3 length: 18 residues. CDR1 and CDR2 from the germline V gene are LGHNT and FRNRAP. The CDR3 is CASGLILAGDTGANVLTF. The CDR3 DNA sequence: TGTGCTAGTGGTTTGATCCTAGCGGGAGATACGGGGGCCAACGTCCTGACTTTC.

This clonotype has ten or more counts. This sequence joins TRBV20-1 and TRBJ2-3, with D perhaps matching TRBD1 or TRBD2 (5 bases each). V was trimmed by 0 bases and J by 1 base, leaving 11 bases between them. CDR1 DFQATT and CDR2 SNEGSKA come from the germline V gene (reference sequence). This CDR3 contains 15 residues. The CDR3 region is CSARDGTAGTDTQYF. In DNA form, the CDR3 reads TGCAGTGCTAGAGACGGGACGGCGGGCACAGATACGCAGTATTTT.

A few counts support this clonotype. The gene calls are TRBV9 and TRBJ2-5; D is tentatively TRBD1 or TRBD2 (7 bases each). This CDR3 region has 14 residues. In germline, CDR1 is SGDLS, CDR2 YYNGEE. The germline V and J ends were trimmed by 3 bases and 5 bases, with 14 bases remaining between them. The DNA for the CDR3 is TGTGCCAGCAGCGGACCCCAGGGGGGGGAGACCCAGTACTTC. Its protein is CASSGPQGGETQYF.

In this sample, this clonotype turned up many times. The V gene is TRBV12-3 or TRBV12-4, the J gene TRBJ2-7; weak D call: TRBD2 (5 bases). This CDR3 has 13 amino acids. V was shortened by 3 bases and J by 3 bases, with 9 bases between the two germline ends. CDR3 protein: CASSLERSYEQYF. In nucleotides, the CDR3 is TGTGCCAGCAGTTTGGAGCGGAGCTACGAGCAGTACTTC.

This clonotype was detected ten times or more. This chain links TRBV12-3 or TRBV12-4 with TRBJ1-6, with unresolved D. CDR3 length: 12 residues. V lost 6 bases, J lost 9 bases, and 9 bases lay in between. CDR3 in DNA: TGTGCCAGCAGCCCCGCCGGTTCACCCCTCCACTTT. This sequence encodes CASSPAGSPLHF.

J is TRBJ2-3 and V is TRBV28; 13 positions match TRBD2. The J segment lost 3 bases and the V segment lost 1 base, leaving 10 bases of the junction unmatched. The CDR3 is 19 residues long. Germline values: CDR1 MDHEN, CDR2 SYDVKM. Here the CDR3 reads CASSLLGTSGGAPTDTQYF. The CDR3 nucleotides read TGTGCCAGCAGTTTATTGGGAACTAGCGGGGGGGCCCCAACAGATACGCAGTATTTT.

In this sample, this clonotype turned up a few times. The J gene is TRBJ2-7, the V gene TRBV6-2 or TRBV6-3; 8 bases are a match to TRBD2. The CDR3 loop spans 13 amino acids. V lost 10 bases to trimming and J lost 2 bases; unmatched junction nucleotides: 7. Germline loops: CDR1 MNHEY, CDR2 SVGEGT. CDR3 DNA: TGTGCCACAGCGGGAGTTGGGACCTACGAGCAGTACTTC. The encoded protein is CATAGVGTYEQYF.

The CDR3 protein is CASSLEASGGPSKNIQYF. CDR3 nucleotide sequence: TGTGCCAGCAGCTTAGAGGCTAGCGGGGGGCCCTCCAAAAACATTCAGTACTTC. The rearrangement links TRBV7-6 to TRBJ2-4; TRBD2 aligns across 11 bases. The V gene's germline CDR1 is SGHVS and CDR2 FNYEAQ. CDR3 length: 18 residues. The V segment lost 1 base and the J segment 2 bases; nucleotides outside the gene matches: 7.

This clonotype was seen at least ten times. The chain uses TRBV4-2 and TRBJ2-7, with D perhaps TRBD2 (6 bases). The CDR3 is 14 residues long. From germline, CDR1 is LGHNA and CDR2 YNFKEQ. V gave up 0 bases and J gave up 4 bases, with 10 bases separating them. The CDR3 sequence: CASSQDLGLYEQYF. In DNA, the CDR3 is TGTGCCAGCAGCCAAGATCTGGGACTTTACGAGCAGTACTTC.

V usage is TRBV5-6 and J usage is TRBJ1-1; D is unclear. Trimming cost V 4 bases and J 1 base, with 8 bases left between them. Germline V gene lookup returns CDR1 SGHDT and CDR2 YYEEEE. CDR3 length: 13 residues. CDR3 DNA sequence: TGTGCCAGCAGCATTAGACAGAACACTGAAGCTTTCTTT. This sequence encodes CASSIRQNTEAFF. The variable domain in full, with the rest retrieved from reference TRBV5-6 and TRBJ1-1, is DAGVTQSPTHLIKTRGQQVTLRCSPKSGHDTVSWYQQALGQGPQFIFQYYEEEERQRGNFPDRFSGHQFPNYSSELNVNALLLGDSALYLCASSIRQNTEAFFGQGTRLTVV.

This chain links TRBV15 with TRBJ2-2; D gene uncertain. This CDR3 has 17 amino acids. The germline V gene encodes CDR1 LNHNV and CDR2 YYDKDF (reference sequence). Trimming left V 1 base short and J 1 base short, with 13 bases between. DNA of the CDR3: TGTGCCACCAGCAGAGTTGCCCCCCCCGTGAACACCGGGGAGCTGTTTTTT. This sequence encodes CATSRVAPPVNTGELFF.

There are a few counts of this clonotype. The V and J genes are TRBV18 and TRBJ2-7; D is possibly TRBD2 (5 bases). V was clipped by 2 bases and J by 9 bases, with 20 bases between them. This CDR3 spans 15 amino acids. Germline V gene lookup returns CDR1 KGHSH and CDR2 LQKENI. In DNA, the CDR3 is TGTGCCAGCTCACCATTATCGGGGAAAGCTACGAGGCAGTACTTC. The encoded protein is CASSPLSGKATRQYF.

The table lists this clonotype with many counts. CDR3 in DNA: TGTGCCAGCAGCTTAGTAGCGGGAGGGCACTACAATGAGCAGTTCTTC. It translates to CASSLVAGGHYNEQFF. The rearrangement joins TRBV11-2 to TRBJ2-1; 11 nucleotides agree with TRBD2. The CDR3 spans 16 residues. Germline CDR1 SGHAT, CDR2 FQNNGV. Trimming cost V 1 base and J 3 bases; bases outside gene matches: 2. Full variable domain (remainder filled in from reference TRBV11-2 and TRBJ2-1): EAGVAQSPRYKIIEKRQSVAFWCNPISGHATLYWYQQILGQGPKLLIQFQNNGVVDDSQLPKDRFSAERLKGVDSTLKIQPAKLEDSAVYLCASSLVAGGHYNEQFFGPGTRLTVL.

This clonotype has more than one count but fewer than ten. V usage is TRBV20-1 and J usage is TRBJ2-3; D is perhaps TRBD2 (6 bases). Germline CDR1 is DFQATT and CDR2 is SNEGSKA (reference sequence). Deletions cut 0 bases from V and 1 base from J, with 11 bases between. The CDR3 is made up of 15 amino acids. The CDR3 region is CSARDWASGTDTQYF. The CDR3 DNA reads TGCAGTGCTAGAGATTGGGCTAGCGGCACAGATACGCAGTATTTT.

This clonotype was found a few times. The CDR3 DNA follows: TGCAGGGCCAGGGGGGCTGGGGCCAACGTCCTGACTTTC. Translating it yields CRARGAGANVLTF. The V and J genes are TRBV20-1 and TRBJ2-6; TRBD1 might be the D (7 bases). Germline loops: CDR1 DFQATT, CDR2 SNEGSKA (reference sequence). The CDR3 has 13 amino acids.